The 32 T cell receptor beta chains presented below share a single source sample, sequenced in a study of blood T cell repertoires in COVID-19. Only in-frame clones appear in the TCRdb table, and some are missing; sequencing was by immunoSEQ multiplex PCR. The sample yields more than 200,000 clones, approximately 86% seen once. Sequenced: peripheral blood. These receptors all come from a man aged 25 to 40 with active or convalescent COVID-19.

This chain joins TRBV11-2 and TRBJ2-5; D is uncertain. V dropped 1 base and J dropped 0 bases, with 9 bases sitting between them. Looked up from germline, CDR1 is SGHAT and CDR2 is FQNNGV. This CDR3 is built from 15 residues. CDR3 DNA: TGTGCCAGCAGCTTAGTGACTTCGTACCAAGAGACCCAGTACTTC. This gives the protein CASSLVTSYQETQYF.

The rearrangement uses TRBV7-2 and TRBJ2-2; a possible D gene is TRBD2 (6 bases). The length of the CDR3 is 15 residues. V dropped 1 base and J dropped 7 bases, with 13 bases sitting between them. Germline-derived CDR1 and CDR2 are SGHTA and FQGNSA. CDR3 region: CASSLVSGADGELFF. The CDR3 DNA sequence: TGTGCCAGCAGCTTAGTGTCGGGAGCGGACGGGGAGCTGTTTTTT.

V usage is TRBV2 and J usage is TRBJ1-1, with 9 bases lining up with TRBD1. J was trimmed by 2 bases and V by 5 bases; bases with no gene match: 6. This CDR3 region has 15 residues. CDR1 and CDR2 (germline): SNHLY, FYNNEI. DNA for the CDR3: TGTGCCAGCAGTAGGAGGACAGGGGATAACACTGAAGCTTTCTTT. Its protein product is CASSRRTGDNTEAFF.

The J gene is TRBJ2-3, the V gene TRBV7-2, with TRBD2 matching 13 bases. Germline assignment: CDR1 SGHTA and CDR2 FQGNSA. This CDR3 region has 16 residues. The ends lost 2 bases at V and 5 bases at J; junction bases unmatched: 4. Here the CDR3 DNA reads TGTGCCAGCAGCTTAACTAGCGGGGGGGCCGAAGATACGCAGTATTTT. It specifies CASSLTSGGAEDTQYF. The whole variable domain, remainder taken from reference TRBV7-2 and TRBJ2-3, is GAGVSQSPSNKVTEKGKDVELRCDPISGHTALYWYRQSLGQGLEFLIYFQGNSAPDKSGLPSDRFSAERTGGSVSTLTIQRTQQEDSAVYLCASSLTSGGAEDTQYFGPGTRLTVL.

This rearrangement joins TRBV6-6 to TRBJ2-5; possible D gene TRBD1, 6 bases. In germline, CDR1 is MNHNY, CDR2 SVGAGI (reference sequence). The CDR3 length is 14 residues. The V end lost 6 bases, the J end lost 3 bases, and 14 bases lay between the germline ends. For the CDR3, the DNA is TGTGCCAGCAGAGGTCCGGGACAAGAAGAGACCCAGTACTTC. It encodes CASRGPGQEETQYF.

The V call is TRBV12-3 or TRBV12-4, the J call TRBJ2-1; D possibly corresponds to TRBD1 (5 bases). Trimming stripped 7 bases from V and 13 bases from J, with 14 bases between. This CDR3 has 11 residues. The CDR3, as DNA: TGTGCCAGCACATCAGACAGACATCAGTTCTTC. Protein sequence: CASTSDRHQFF.

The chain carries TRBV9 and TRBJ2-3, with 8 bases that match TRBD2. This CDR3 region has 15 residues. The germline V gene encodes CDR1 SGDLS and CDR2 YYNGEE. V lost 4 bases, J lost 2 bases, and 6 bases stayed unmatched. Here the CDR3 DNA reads TGTGCCAGCAGCTCGGGGGGGGGCCCCACAGATACGCAGTATTTT. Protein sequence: CASSSGGGPTDTQYF. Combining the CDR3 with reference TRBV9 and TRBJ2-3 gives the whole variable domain DSGVTQTPKHLITATGQRVTLRCSPRSGDLSVYWYQQSLDQGLQFLIQYYNGEERAKGNILERFSAQQFPDLHSELNLSSLELGDSALYFCASSSGGGPTDTQYFGPGTRLTVL.

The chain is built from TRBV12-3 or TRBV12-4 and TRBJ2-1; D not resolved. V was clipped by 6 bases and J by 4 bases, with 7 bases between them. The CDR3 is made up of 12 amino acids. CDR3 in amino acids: CASSNQYNEQFF. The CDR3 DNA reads TGTGCCAGCAGCAATCAGTACAATGAGCAGTTCTTC.

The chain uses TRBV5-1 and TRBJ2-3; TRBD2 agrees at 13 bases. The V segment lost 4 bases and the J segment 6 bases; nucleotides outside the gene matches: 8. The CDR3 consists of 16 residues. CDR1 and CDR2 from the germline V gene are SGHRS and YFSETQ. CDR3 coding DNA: TGCGCCAGCAGCCAAAAACTAGCGGGGGGGCCGGATACGCAGTATTTT. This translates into CASSQKLAGGPDTQYF.

CDR3 loop: CASSQVVPSGAENIQYF. For the CDR3, the DNA is TGTGCCAGCAGCCAAGTTGTCCCTAGCGGGGCCGAGAACATTCAGTACTTC. This chain joins TRBV4-2 and TRBJ2-4; TRBD2 agrees at 9 bases. Germline V gene lookup returns CDR1 LGHNA and CDR2 YNFKEQ. V lost 1 base, J lost 7 bases, and 11 bases stayed unmatched. The CDR3 spans 17 residues.

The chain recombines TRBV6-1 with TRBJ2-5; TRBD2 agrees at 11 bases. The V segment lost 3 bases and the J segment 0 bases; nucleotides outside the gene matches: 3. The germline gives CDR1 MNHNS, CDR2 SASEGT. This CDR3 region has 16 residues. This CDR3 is CASSDVAGGNQETQYF. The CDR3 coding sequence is TGTGCCAGCAGTGATGTAGCGGGGGGGAACCAAGAGACCCAGTACTTC.

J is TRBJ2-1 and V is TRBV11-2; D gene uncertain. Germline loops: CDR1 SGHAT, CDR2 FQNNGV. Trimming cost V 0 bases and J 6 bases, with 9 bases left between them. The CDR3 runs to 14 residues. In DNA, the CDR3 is TGTGCCAGCAGCTTAGATCCTAAAACCAATGAGCAGTTCTTC. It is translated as CASSLDPKTNEQFF. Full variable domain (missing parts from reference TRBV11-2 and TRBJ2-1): EAGVAQSPRYKIIEKRQSVAFWCNPISGHATLYWYQQILGQGPKLLIQFQNNGVVDDSQLPKDRFSAERLKGVDSTLKIQPAKLEDSAVYLCASSLDPKTNEQFFGPGTRLTVL.

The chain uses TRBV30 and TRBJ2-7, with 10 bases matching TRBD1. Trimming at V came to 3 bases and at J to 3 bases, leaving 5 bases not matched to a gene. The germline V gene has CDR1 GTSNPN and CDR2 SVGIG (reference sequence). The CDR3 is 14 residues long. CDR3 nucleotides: TGTGCCTGGAGCGACCGGGACAGGGGCTACGAGCAGTACTTC. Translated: CAWSDRDRGYEQYF.

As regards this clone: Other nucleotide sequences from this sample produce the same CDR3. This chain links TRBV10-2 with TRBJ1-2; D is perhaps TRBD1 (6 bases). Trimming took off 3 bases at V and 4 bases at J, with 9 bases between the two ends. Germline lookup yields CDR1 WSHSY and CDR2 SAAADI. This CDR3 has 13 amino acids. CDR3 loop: CASSDQGSYGYTF. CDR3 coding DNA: TGCGCCAGCAGTGATCAGGGGAGCTATGGCTACACCTTC.

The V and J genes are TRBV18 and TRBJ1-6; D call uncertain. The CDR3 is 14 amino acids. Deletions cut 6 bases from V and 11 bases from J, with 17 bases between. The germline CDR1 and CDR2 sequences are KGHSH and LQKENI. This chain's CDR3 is CASSLGESSPPLHF. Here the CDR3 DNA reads TGTGCCAGCTCCCTTGGGGAGAGTAGCCCACCCCTCCACTTT.

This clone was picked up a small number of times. The CDR3 sequence is CASSPTTSNEQFF. The CDR3 coding sequence is TGTGCCAGCAGCCCAACGACTAGCAACGAGCAGTTCTTC. V and J are TRBV7-3 and TRBJ2-1; 7 bases line up with TRBD2. CDR1 is SGHTA, CDR2 FQGTGA, per germline. Losses at the gene ends were 5 bases for V and 10 bases for J; bases not matched to a gene: 8. CDR3 length: 13 residues. Using reference TRBV7-3 and TRBJ2-1 for the parts outside the CDR3, the full variable domain is GAGVSQTPSNKVTEKGKYVELRCDPISGHTALYWYRQSLGQGPEFLIYFQGTGAADDSGLPNDRFFAVRPEGSVSTLKIQRTERGDSAVYLCASSPTTSNEQFFGPGTRLTVL.

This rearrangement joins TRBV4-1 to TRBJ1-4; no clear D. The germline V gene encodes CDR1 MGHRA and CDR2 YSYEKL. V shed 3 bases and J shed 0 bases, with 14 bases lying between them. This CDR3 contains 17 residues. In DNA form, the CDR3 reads TGCGCCAGCAGCCATAGGCCAGACTCTCCAACTAATGAAAAACTGTTTTTT. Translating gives CASSHRPDSPTNEKLFF.

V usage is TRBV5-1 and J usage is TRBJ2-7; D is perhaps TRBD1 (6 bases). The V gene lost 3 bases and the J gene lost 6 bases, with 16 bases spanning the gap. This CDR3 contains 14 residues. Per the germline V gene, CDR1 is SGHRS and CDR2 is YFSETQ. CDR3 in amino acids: CASSSGTPIAEQYF. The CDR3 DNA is TGCGCCAGCAGCTCCGGGACACCGATCGCCGAGCAGTACTTC.

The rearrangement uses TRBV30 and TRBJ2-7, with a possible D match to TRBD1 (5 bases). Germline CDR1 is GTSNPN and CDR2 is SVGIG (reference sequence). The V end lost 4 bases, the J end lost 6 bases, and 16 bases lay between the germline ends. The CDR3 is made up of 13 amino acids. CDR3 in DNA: TGTGCCTGGACGGATGGGGCTTACGGCGAGCAGTACTTC. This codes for CAWTDGAYGEQYF.

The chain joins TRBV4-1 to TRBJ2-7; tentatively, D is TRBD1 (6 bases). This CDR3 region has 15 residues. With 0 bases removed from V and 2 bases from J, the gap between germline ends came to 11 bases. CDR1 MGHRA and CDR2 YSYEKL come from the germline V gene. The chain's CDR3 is CASSQDRTVTYEQYF. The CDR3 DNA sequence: TGCGCCAGCAGCCAAGACAGGACAGTGACCTACGAGCAGTACTTC.

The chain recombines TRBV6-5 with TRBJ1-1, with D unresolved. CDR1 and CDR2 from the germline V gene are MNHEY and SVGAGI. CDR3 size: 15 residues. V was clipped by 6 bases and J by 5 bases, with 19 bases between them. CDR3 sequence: CASRRPAGAGTEAFF. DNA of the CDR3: TGTGCCAGCAGGCGACCGGCCGGAGCCGGGACTGAAGCTTTCTTT.

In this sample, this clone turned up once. The CDR3 loop reads CASSVRGNGNTIYF. CDR3 coding DNA: TGTGCCAGCAGCGTCAGGGGGAACGGAAACACCATATATTTT. The V call is TRBV5-4, the J call TRBJ1-3, with 7 bases identical to TRBD1. This CDR3 is built from 14 residues. J gave up 4 bases and V 4 bases, and 5 bases lay outside the gene matches. CDR1 and CDR2 (germline): SGHNT, YYREEE (reference sequence). Full variable domain (rest looked up from reference TRBV5-4 and TRBJ1-3): ETGVTQSPTHLIKTRGQQVTLRCSSQSGHNTVSWYQQALGQGPQFIFQYYREEENGRGNFPPRFSGLQFPNYSSELNVNALELDDSALYLCASSVRGNGNTIYFGEGSWLTVV.

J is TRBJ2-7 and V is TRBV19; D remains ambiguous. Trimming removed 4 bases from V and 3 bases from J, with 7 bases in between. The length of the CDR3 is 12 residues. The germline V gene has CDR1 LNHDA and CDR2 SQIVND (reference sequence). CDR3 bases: TGTGCCAGTAGTACCCTAAACTACGAGCAGTACTTC. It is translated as CASSTLNYEQYF.

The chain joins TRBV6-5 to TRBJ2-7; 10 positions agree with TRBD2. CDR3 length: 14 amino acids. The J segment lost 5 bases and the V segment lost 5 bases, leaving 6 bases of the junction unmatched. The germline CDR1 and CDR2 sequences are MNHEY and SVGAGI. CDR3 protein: CASSISGGSHEQYF. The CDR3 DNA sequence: TGTGCCAGCAGTATTAGCGGGGGGTCCCACGAGCAGTACTTC.

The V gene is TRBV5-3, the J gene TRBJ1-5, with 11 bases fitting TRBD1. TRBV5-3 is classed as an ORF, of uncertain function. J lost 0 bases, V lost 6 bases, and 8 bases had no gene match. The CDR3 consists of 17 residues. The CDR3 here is CARKGGQGEDSNQPQHF. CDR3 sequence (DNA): TGTGCCAGAAAAGGGGGACAGGGGGAGGATAGCAATCAGCCCCAGCATTTT.

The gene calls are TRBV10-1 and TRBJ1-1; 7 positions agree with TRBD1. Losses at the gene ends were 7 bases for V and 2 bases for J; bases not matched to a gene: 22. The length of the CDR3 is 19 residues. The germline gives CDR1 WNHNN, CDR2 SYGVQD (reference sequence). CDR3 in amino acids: CASNPEDQRNRGYNTEAFF. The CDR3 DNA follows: TGCGCCAGCAACCCAGAGGACCAAAGGAACAGGGGTTATAACACTGAAGCTTTCTTT.

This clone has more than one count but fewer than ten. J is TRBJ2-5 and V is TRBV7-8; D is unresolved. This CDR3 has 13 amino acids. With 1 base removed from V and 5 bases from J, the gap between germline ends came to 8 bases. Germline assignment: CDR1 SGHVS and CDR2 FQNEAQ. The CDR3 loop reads CASSLEIRETQYF. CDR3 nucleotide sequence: TGTGCCAGCAGCTTAGAGATACGGGAGACCCAGTACTTC.

CDR3 in amino acids: CASSPWRDATNEKLFF. In nucleotides, the CDR3 is TGTGCCAGCAGTCCTTGGAGGGACGCAACTAATGAAAAACTGTTTTTT. This chain links TRBV27 with TRBJ1-4; TRBD1 is a possible D gene (5 bases). Trimming cost V 5 bases and J 0 bases, with 13 bases left between them. Germline V gene lookup returns CDR1 MNHEY and CDR2 SMNVEV (reference sequence). CDR3 size: 16 residues.

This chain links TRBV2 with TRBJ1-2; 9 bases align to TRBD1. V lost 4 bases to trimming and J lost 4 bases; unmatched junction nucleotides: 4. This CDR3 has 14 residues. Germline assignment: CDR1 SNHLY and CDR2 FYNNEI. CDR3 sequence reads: CASSGTGGGYGYTF. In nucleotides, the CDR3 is TGTGCCAGCAGTGGCACAGGGGGCGGCTATGGCTACACCTTC.

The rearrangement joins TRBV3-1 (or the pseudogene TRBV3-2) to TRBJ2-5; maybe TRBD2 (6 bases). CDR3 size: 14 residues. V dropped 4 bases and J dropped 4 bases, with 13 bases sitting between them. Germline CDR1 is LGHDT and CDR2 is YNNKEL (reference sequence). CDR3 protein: CASSLLAGGETQYF. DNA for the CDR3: TGTGCCAGCAGCCTGCTTGCCGGGGGAGAGACCCAGTACTTC.

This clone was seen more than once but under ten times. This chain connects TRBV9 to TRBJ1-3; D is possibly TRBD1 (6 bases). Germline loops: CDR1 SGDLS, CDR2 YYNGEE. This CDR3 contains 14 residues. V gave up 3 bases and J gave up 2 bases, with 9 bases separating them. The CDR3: CASSGGPTGNTIYF. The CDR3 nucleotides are TGTGCCAGCAGCGGGGGGCCAACTGGAAACACCATATATTTT.

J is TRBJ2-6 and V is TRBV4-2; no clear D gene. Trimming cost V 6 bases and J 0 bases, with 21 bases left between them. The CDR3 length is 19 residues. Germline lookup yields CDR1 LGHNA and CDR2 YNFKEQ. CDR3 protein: CASSYPLGPLHSGANVLTF. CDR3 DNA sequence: TGTGCCAGCAGTTACCCCCTGGGCCCACTCCACTCTGGGGCCAACGTCCTGACTTTC.